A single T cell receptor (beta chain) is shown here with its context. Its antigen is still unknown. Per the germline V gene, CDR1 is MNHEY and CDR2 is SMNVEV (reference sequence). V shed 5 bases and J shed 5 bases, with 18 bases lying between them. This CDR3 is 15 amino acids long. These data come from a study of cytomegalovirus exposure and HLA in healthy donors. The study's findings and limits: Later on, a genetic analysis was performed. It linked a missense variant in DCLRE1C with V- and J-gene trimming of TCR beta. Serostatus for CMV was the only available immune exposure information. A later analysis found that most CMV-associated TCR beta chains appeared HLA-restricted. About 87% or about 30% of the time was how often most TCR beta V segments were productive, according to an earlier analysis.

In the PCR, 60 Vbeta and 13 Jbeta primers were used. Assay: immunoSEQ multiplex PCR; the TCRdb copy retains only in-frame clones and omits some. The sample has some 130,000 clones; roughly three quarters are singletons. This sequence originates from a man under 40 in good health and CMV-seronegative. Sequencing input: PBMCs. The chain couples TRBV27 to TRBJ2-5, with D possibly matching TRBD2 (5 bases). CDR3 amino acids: CASSPIYSRGETQYF. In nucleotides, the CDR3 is TGTGCCAGCAGTCCTATCTACAGTCGCGGGGAGACCCAGTACTTC.